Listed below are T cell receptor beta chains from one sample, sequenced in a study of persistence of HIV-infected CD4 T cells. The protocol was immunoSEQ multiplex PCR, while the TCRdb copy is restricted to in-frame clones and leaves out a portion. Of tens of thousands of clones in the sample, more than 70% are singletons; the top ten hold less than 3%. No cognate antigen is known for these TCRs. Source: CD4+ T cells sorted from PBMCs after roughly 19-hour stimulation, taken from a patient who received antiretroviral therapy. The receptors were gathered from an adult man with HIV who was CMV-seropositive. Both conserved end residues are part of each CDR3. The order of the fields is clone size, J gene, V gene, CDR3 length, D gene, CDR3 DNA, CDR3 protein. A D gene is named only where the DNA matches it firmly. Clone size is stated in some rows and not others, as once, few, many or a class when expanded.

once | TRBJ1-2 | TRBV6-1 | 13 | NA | TGTGCCAGCAGTGAGCAGTATAACTATGGCTACACCTTC | CASSEQYNYGYTF
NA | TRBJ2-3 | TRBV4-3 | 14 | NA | TGCGCCAGCAGCCAAGATCAGGAGAGTCTCCCGCAGTATTTT | CASSQDQESLPQYF
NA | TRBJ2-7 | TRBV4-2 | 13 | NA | TGTGCCAGCAGCCATCAGAAATCGGACGAGCAGTACTTC | CASSHQKSDEQYF
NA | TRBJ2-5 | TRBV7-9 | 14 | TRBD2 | TGTGCCAGCGGTAGCGGGGGGGCTGGTGAGACCCAGTACTTC | CASGSGGAGETQYF
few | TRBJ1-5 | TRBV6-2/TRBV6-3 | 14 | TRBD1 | TGTGCCAGCAGCGATTCAGGGGGCGGACAGCCCCAGCATTTT | CASSDSGGGQPQHF
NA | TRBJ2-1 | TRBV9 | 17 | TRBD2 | TGTGCCAGCAGCGTAGCACACGGGACTAGCGGGACCAATGAGCAGTTCTTC | CASSVAHGTSGTNEQFF
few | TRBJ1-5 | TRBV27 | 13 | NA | TGTGCCAGCAGCTCAACCCCCGATCAGCCCCAGCATTTT | CASSSTPDQPQHF
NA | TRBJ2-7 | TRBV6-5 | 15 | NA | TGTGCCAGCAGTTACGTGGGGACTCAGATCTACGAGCAGTACTTC | CASSYVGTQIYEQYF
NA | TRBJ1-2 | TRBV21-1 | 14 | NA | TGTGCCAGCAGCAAAGGGGGTTGTAGTGATGGCTACACCTTC | CASSKGGCSDGYTF
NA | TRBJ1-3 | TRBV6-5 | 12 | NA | TGTGCCAGCACAAATGGTCAGGGCTCCATATATTTT | CASTNGQGSIYF
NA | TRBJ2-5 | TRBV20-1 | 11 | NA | TGCACTCCCGGGCAGGGGGAGACCCAGTACTTC | CTPGQGETQYF
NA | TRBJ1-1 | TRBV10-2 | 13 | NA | TGCGCCAGCAAGGGGACACTTAACACTGAAGCTTTCTTT | CASKGTLNTEAFF
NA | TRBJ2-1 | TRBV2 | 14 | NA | TGTGCCAGCAGTGCCGTGACCGCGGTCAATGAGCAGTTCTTC | CASSAVTAVNEQFF
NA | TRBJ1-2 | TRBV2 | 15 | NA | TGTGCCAGCAGTATAGTACAAACAGGGAATAATGGCTACACCTTC | CASSIVQTGNNGYTF
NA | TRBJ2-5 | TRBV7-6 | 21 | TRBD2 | TGTGCCAGCAGCTCTTATAGTGGAGCCGGGACTAGCGGAATTTCTCAAGAGACCCAGTACTTC | CASSSYSGAGTSGISQETQYF
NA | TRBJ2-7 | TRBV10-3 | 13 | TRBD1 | TGTGCCATCAGGAGACAGGGGCGGTACGAGCAGTACTTC | CAIRRQGRYEQYF
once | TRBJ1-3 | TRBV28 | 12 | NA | TGTGCCATCGGCCACGGCGGAAACACCATATATTTT | CAIGHGGNTIYF
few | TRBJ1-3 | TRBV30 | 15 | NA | TGTGCCTGGAGTGTACCCCAGGGTTTTACGGACACCATATATTTT | CAWSVPQGFTDTIYF
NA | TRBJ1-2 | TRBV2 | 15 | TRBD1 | TGTGCCAGCAGTGAGACGCCGGGACAGGGGAATGGCTACACCTTC | CASSETPGQGNGYTF
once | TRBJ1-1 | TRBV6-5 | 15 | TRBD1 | TGTGCCAGCAGATCTCAGACAGGGGACAACACTGAAGCTTTCTTT | CASRSQTGDNTEAFF
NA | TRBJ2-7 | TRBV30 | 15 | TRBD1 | TGTGCCTGGAAAAGTCGGACAGGTTTTTCCTACGAGCAGTACTTC | CAWKSRTGFSYEQYF
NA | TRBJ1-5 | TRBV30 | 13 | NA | TGTGCCTGGAGTGGACAGATTGATCAGCCCCAGCATTTT | CAWSGQIDQPQHF
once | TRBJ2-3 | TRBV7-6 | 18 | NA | TGTGCCAGCAGCTTAGTTGGAGGACAGACCCCCTCGGGAGATACGCAGTATTTT | CASSLVGGQTPSGDTQYF
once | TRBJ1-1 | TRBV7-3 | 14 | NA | TGTGCCAGCAGCTTAGCAGGGTACGGCACTGAAGCTTTCTTT | CASSLAGYGTEAFF
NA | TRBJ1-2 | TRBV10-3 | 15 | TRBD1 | TGTGCCATCACCCCGGGACAGGGGGTTTTGTGGGGCTACACCTTC | CAITPGQGVLWGYTF
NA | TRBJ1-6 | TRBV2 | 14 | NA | TGTGCCAGCGGGCCCGGCCCGGGAGGTTCACCCCTCCACTTT | CASGPGPGGSPLHF
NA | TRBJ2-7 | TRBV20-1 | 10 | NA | TGCAGTGCGTTATTTTACGAGCAGTACTTC | CSALFYEQYF
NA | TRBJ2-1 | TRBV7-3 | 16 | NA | TGTGCCAGCAGCTTAACCGGAGGGAGCGGAAACAATGAGCAGTTCTTC | CASSLTGGSGNNEQFF
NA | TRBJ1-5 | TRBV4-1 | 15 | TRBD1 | TGCGCCAGCAGCACGACAGGGAATAGCAATCAGCCCCAGCATTTT | CASSTTGNSNQPQHF